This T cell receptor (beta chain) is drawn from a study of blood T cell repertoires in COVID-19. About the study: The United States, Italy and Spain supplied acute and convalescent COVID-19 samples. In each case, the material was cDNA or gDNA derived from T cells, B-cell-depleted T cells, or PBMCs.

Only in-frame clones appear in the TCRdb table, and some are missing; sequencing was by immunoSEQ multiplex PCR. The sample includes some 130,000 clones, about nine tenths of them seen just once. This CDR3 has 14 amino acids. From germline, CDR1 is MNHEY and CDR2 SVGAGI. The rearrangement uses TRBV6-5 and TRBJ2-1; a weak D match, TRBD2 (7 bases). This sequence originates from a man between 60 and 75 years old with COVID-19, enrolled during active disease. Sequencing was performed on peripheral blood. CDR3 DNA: TGTGTAACGGGGGGCAGTAATGGGTACAGGGAGCAGTTCTTC. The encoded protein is CVTGGSNGYREQFF.